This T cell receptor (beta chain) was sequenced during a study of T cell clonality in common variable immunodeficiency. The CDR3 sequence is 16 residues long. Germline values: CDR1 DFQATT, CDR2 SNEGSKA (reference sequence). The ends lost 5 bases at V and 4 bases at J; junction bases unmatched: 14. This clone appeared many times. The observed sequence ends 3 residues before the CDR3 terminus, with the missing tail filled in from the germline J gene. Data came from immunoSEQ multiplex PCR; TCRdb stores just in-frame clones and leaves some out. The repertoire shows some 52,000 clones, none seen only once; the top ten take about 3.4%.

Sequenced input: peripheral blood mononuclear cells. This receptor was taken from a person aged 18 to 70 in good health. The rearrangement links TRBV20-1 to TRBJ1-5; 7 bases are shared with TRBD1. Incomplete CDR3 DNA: TGCAGTGCTCGCTCCGGGACAGCTCGGCTTAATCAGCCC. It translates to CSARSGTARLNQP. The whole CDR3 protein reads CSARSGTARLNQPQHF.